These 13 T cell receptor beta chains came from one sample sequenced in a study of response to subunit inactivated influenza vaccine. TCRdb independently ran MiXCR on the RT-PCR reads; one entry per CDR3 protein. Of hundreds of thousands of distinct CDR3 sequences detected, roughly 12% appear once; the ten largest clones hold roughly a tenth. Source: PBMCs from blood, taken on the day of vaccination. All receptors come from a man aged 50-60 years who received an inactivated influenza vaccine.

This clonotype showed up just a few times. V gene TRBV20-1 combines with J gene TRBJ2-4; D tentatively reads TRBD1 or TRBD2 (5 bases each). The CDR3 contains 14 residues. V was shortened by 3 bases and J by 4 bases, with 13 bases between the two germline ends. Germline assignment: CDR1 DFQATT and CDR2 SNEGSKA (reference sequence). The chain's CDR3 is CSASLGTAKNIQYF. CDR3 coding DNA: TGCAGTGCTAGTTTAGGGACCGCGAAAAACATTCAGTACTTC.

The V call is TRBV6-5, the J call TRBJ1-6, with D perhaps matching TRBD1 (6 bases). Trimming removed 1 base at V and 10 bases at J, with 11 bases between. From germline, CDR1 is MNHEY and CDR2 SVGAGI. The CDR3 extends over 14 amino acids. This chain's CDR3 is CASSYLGGKSPLHF. The CDR3 nucleotides are TGTGCCAGCAGTTACTTAGGGGGGAAATCACCCCTCCACTTT.

The gene calls are TRBV7-2 and TRBJ1-6; D unresolved. V lost 5 bases and J lost 8, with 16 bases in between. CDR1 is SGHTA, CDR2 FQGNSA, per germline. The CDR3 totals 15 residues. CDR3 nucleotide sequence: TGTGCCAGCAGCCTGGATTTGAGGAGCTATTCACCCCTCCACTTT. This gives the protein CASSLDLRSYSPLHF.

This clonotype showed up just a few times. This rearrangement joins TRBV4-1 to TRBJ2-7; 10 bases agree with TRBD2. This CDR3 spans 15 amino acids. Germline V gives CDR1 MGHRA, CDR2 YSYEKL. With V trimmed by 2 bases and J by 10 bases, 11 bases remained unmatched. CDR3 coding DNA: TGCGCCAGCAGCCAAAATTCCGGGACTAGCGCAAACCAGTACTTC. Protein product: CASSQNSGTSANQYF.

This clonotype appeared a few times. This chain joins TRBV12-3 or TRBV12-4 and TRBJ2-7; 11 nucleotides align to TRBD2. The trim removed 8 bases at V and 3 bases at J, leaving 9 bases unmatched. CDR3 length: 15 residues. The CDR3 DNA sequence: TGTGCCAGCGATCCGGGACTAGCGGAACTCTACGAGCAGTACTTC. This gives the protein CASDPGLAELYEQYF.

This clonotype was counted a few times. This chain joins TRBV20-1 and TRBJ2-5, with D perhaps TRBD1 (6 bases). Trimming pared 0 bases from V and 5 bases from J, leaving 16 bases between. Germline CDR1 and CDR2: DFQATT and SNEGSKA (reference sequence). CDR3 length equals 15 residues. The DNA for the CDR3 is TGCAGTGCTAGAGATGGGTCGGCAGGGGAGGAGACCCAGTACTTC. Amino acids: CSARDGSAGEETQYF.

The CDR3 here is CASSQVRDPRGDTQYF. The CDR3 DNA reads TGTGCCAGCAGCCAAGTTCGGGACCCTCGAGGTGATACGCAGTATTTT. V is TRBV14 and J is TRBJ2-3; D possibly uses TRBD1 or TRBD2 (5 bases each). V was trimmed by 1 base and J by 6 bases, leaving 17 bases between them. There are 16 residues in the CDR3. Germline lookup yields CDR1 SGHDN and CDR2 FVKESK.

This clonotype was detected a few times. The chain joins TRBV11-2 to TRBJ2-3, with D possibly TRBD1 on 6 matching bases. V was clipped by 7 bases and J by 10 bases, with 15 bases between them. The CDR3 runs 12 residues. Germline values: CDR1 SGHAT, CDR2 FQNNGV. This CDR3 reads CASKFSGASQYF. In DNA, the CDR3 is TGTGCCAGCAAGTTTTCAGGGGCCTCGCAGTATTTT.

The CDR3 DNA follows: TGTGCCATCAGTGAGGTGGCGGGGTCCCAAGAGACCCAGTACTTC. This translates into CAISEVAGSQETQYF. This chain connects TRBV10-3 to TRBJ2-5, with D perhaps TRBD2 (6 bases). The ends were cut back, 2 bases at V and 1 base at J, with 11 bases in the middle. CDR1 is ENHRY, CDR2 SYGVKD, per germline. The CDR3 is 15 amino acids.

The rearrangement joins TRBV20-1 to TRBJ1-2; no clear D gene. V gave up 0 bases and J gave up 5 bases, with 13 bases separating them. Looked up from germline, CDR1 is DFQATT and CDR2 is SNEGSKA (reference sequence). There are 14 residues in the CDR3. CDR3 residues: CSARDRGIGYGYTF. In nucleotides, the CDR3 is TGCAGTGCTAGAGATCGAGGGATAGGGTATGGCTACACCTTC.

The table lists this clonotype with a few counts. The CDR3 sequence is CASSFLLNPGVNTIYF. DNA for the CDR3: TGTGCCAGCAGTTTTTTGCTGAATCCCGGGGTTAACACCATATATTTT. The rearrangement links TRBV12-3 or TRBV12-4 to TRBJ1-3; D is unresolved. The CDR3 is made up of 16 amino acids. The germline V and J ends were trimmed by 3 bases and 7 bases, with 19 bases remaining between them.

This clonotype was found a few times. This chain joins TRBV20-1 and TRBJ2-1, with 8 bases fitting TRBD2. J lost 6 bases, V lost 3 bases, and 4 bases had no gene match. The germline V gene encodes CDR1 DFQATT and CDR2 SNEGSKA (reference sequence). The CDR3 loop spans 13 amino acids. The CDR3 reads CSASRTSLNEQFF. The CDR3 coding sequence is TGCAGTGCTAGCCGGACTAGCCTCAATGAGCAGTTCTTC.

This clonotype was picked up a small number of times. The chain joins TRBV18 to TRBJ2-1; D is ambiguous. The germline CDR1 and CDR2 sequences are KGHSH and LQKENI. This CDR3 has 13 amino acids. Trimming removed 6 bases from V and 6 bases from J, with 12 bases in between. The CDR3 DNA reads TGTGCCAGCTCTCCGGGTCAGCCCAATGAGCAGTTCTTC. Translation gives CASSPGQPNEQFF.